This TCR beta chain appears in the sequencing data of a study of liver allograft versus peripheral blood T cells. About the research overall: What was compared were the T cell receptor repertoires in transplanted livers and those in the peripheral blood of recipients. The study's findings and limits: Reports indicated that T cell receptor repertoires inside liver allografts differed from those in peripheral blood.

TCRdb re-called the reads through MiXCR, storing one row per CDR3 protein. The sample shows fewer than 11,000 distinct CDR3 sequences, roughly 19% of them seen only once. This clonotype has only a few counts. Its antigen is not known. The CDR3 totals 14 residues. The ends lost 6 bases at V and 5 bases at J; junction bases unmatched: 7. Germline CDR1 reads LNHDA; CDR2 reads SQIVND (reference sequence). This receptor was identified in a human patient who had a liver transplant. Some T cells here may be from the graft donor. The V call is TRBV19, the J call TRBJ1-2, with 9 bases fitting TRBD1. CDR3 in amino acids: CASSHRDRAYGYTF. In nucleotides, the CDR3 is TGTGCCAGTAGCCACCGGGACAGGGCGTATGGCTACACCTTC.